These 24 T cell receptor beta chains share one sample of origin, sequenced in a study of T cell repertoires in cytomegalovirus infection. Their target antigens are unknown. Each CDR3 protein gets one entry after TCRdb re-called the reads with MiXCR. The sample contains 450,000 to 650,000 distinct CDR3 sequences, roughly 42% of which appear only once. The specimen comprised cultured PBMCs, sampled from culture after CMV antigen stimulation. The receptors stem from a human donor in good health (CMV status not recorded). Some clones in this sample may be carry-over from other donors' samples.

V usage is TRBV7-2 and J usage is TRBJ2-2; 9 bases fit TRBD2. This CDR3 contains 15 residues. Germline V CDR1 and CDR2: SGHTA, FQGNSA. Trimming removed 4 bases from V and 9 bases from J; junction bases left unmatched: 9. CDR3 sequence reads: CASSSYSGSFRELFF. CDR3 sequence (DNA): TGTGCCAGCAGCTCCTATAGCGGGAGCTTTCGGGAGCTGTTTTTT.

The CDR3 DNA is TGTGCCAGCAGCTTAGCGTACGGGGAAGAGACCCAGTACTTC. It translates to CASSLAYGEETQYF. The chain has TRBV7-4 and TRBJ2-5, with D possibly TRBD2 on 5 matching bases. The V gene's germline CDR1 is SGHVT and CDR2 SQSDAQ. Trimming removed 0 bases at V and 3 bases at J, with 8 bases between. The length of the CDR3 is 14 residues.

V and J are TRBV5-1 and TRBJ2-5, with TRBD1 matching over 11 bases. V lost 7 bases and J lost 2; bases outside the gene matches: 7. The CDR3 totals 15 residues. Germline V lookup: CDR1 SGHRS, CDR2 YFSETQ. For the CDR3, the DNA is TGCGCCAGCGAACGCGGGGACAGGGGGCAAGAGACCCAGTACTTC. As protein: CASERGDRGQETQYF.

This clonotype was counted once. The chain has TRBV7-8 and TRBJ2-7; D gene unclear. The CDR3 is 13 residues long. V lost 6 bases and J 2 bases, leaving 11 bases between the germline ends. Germline CDR1 reads SGHVS; CDR2 reads FQNEAQ. CDR3 nucleotides: TGTGCCAGCAGGCATGAATTAACCTACGAGCAGTACTTC. It encodes CASRHELTYEQYF.

The chain carries TRBV19 and TRBJ1-5; D is possibly TRBD1 (5 bases). This CDR3 has 14 amino acids. CDR1 is LNHDA, CDR2 SQIVND, per germline (reference sequence). Trimming took 5 bases from V and 4 from J, leaving 12 bases between them. Here the CDR3 reads CASSLLDNNQPQHF. The CDR3 DNA reads as TGTGCCAGTAGTCTCCTGGACAATAATCAGCCCCAGCATTTT.

The V call is TRBV6-6, the J call TRBJ2-2, with 9 bases aligning to TRBD2. Germline assignment: CDR1 MNHNY and CDR2 SVGAGI (reference sequence). The length of the CDR3 is 16 residues. Trimming at V came to 8 bases and at J to 6 bases, leaving 13 bases not matched to a gene. The CDR3 reads CASGRLAGERSGELFF. CDR3 DNA: TGTGCCAGCGGCCGGTTAGCGGGAGAGAGGTCCGGGGAGCTGTTTTTT.

This clonotype was seen only a few times. The genes are TRBV5-4 and TRBJ2-1; perhaps TRBD2 as D (7 bases). V was trimmed by 2 bases and J by 10 bases, leaving 25 bases between them. Germline CDR1 and CDR2: SGHNT and YYREEE (reference sequence). The CDR3 runs 17 residues. CDR3 residues: CASSLPRGGHSFGEQFF. The CDR3 DNA reads TGTGCCAGCAGCTTACCTCGCGGGGGCCATTCCTTCGGGGAGCAGTTCTTC.

The J gene is TRBJ1-3, the V gene TRBV4-3; D is ambiguous. This CDR3 spans 13 amino acids. The V gene's germline CDR1 is LGHNA and CDR2 YSLEER. Between the trimmed V and J ends, which lost 1 base and 7 bases, there was a span of 8 bases. The CDR3 is CASSQGVFNTIYF. CDR3 sequence (DNA): TGCGCCAGCAGCCAAGGGGTGTTCAACACCATATATTTT.

This clonotype was recorded once. The chain carries TRBV6-1 and TRBJ1-1; D is undetermined. CDR1 is MNHNS and CDR2 is SASEGT in the germline V gene. This CDR3 spans 14 amino acids. V lost 4 bases, J lost 1 base, and 10 bases lay in between. Written as DNA, the CDR3 is TGTGCCAGCAGTGCAAGGCCAACGAACACTGAAGCTTTCTTT. Amino acids: CASSARPTNTEAFF.

This chain joins TRBV19 and TRBJ1-5, with D possibly TRBD1 on 5 matching bases. The germline V gene encodes CDR1 LNHDA and CDR2 SQIVND (reference sequence). V lost 6 bases to trimming and J lost 0 bases, with 18 bases between them. This CDR3 has 17 amino acids. CDR3 nucleotide sequence: TGTGCCAGTAGCCCCGGGCCAGGGAGGGATAGCAATCAGCCCCAGCATTTT. Its translation: CASSPGPGRDSNQPQHF.

This chain links TRBV19 with TRBJ2-1, with TRBD2 identical over 8 bases. The V gene end was trimmed by 2 bases and the J gene end by 10 bases; junction bases not matched to a gene: 10. The V gene's germline CDR1 is LNHDA and CDR2 SQIVND (reference sequence). The CDR3 covers 15 residues. This CDR3 is CASSIIAGYAGEQFF. CDR3 nucleotide sequence: TGTGCCAGTAGTATAATAGCGGGATATGCGGGGGAGCAGTTCTTC.

The chain combines TRBV7-7 with TRBJ2-1; possibly TRBD2 for D (5 bases). The CDR3 sequence is 14 residues long. Germline CDR1 is SSHAT and CDR2 is FNYEAQ (reference sequence). V was shortened by 5 bases and J by 3 bases, with 11 bases between the two germline ends. CDR3 in DNA: TGTGCCAGCAGCCTCGGCGGGCTCTACAATGAGCAGTTCTTC. It is translated as CASSLGGLYNEQFF.

V usage is TRBV11-2 and J usage is TRBJ2-3; D gene unclear. Trimming left V 5 bases short and J 5 bases short, with 11 bases between. CDR3 size: 13 residues. CDR1 and CDR2 from the germline V gene are SGHAT and FQNNGV. In DNA, the CDR3 is TGTGCCAGCAGCCCCTCCCTTGTAGATACGCAGTATTTT. Its protein product is CASSPSLVDTQYF. The entire variable domain, with the rest obtained from reference TRBV11-2 and TRBJ2-3, is as follows: EAGVAQSPRYKIIEKRQSVAFWCNPISGHATLYWYQQILGQGPKLLIQFQNNGVVDDSQLPKDRFSAERLKGVDSTLKIQPAKLEDSAVYLCASSPSLVDTQYFGPGTRLTVL.

The chain employs TRBV20-1 and TRBJ1-5; D possibly corresponds to TRBD1 (6 bases). Germline-derived CDR1 and CDR2 are DFQATT and SNEGSKA (reference sequence). The CDR3 is 14 residues long. V lost 1 base and J lost 5, with 12 bases in between. The CDR3 DNA is TGCAGTGCTAGAGGTGCAGGGGAGCATCAGCCCCAGCATTTT. Translating gives CSARGAGEHQPQHF.

This chain links TRBV6-6 with TRBJ2-7; D unresolved. Deletions cut 0 bases from V and 3 bases from J, with 6 bases between. This CDR3 has 13 amino acids. Germline V CDR1 and CDR2: MNHNY, SVGAGI (reference sequence). CDR3 DNA: TGTGCCAGCAGTTACTCACGGAACTACGAGCAGTACTTC. It yields the protein CASSYSRNYEQYF.

The V call is TRBV27, the J call TRBJ2-3, with 11 bases lining up with TRBD2. V lost 6 bases to trimming and J lost 6 bases; unmatched junction nucleotides: 5. CDR3 length: 14 amino acids. The germline V gene encodes CDR1 MNHEY and CDR2 SMNVEV (reference sequence). The CDR3 DNA reads TGTGCCAGCAGCCCCACTAGCGGGGGTGATACGCAGTATTTT. This translates into CASSPTSGGDTQYF.

As concerns this clonotype: Lacking the conserved final phenylalanine or tryptophan, this CDR3 likely reflects a read error. The DNA is left out, because the CDR3 cannot be placed on it with certainty; the CDR3 is given as TCRdb lists it. The chain has TRBV6-2 or TRBV6-3 and TRBJ2-7; the table assigns TRBD2, which was not confirmed against the DNA. CDR1 is MNHEY and CDR2 is SVGEGT in the germline V gene. Counting both end residues, the CDR3 totals 13 amino acids. The CDR3 sequence: CASSLPGLAGLNI.

The V and J genes are TRBV29-1 and TRBJ1-1, with D unresolved. Germline CDR1 and CDR2: SQVTM and ANQGSEA. The V end lost 1 base, the J end lost 0 bases, and 6 bases lay between the germline ends. The CDR3 covers 13 residues. The chain's CDR3 is CSVEGSMNTEAFF. DNA for the CDR3: TGCAGCGTTGAAGGGTCCATGAACACTGAAGCTTTCTTT. Looking up the rest from reference TRBV29-1 and TRBJ1-1 gives the full variable domain: SAVISQKPSRDICQRGTSLTIQCQVDSQVTMMFWYRQQPGQSLTLIATANQGSEATYESGFVIDKFPISRPNLTFSTLTVSNMSPEDSSIYLCSVEGSMNTEAFFGQGTRLTVV.

This chain's CDR3 is CSARQEGPTDTQYF. The CDR3 DNA reads TGCAGTGCCCGACAGGAAGGGCCCACAGATACGCAGTATTTT. This chain links TRBV20-1 with TRBJ2-3; D may be TRBD1 (6 bases). CDR1 and CDR2 (germline): DFQATT, SNEGSKA (reference sequence). Deletions cut 6 bases from V and 2 bases from J, with 15 bases between. This CDR3 contains 14 residues.

The chain carries TRBV10-3 and TRBJ1-1; possible D gene TRBD1, 6 bases. There are 14 residues in the CDR3. The ends were cut back, 5 bases at V and 0 bases at J, with 10 bases in the middle. The germline V gene encodes CDR1 ENHRY and CDR2 SYGVKD. The CDR3 bases are TGTGCCATCAGTTCGGACAGACTGAACACTGAAGCTTTCTTT. Amino acid sequence: CAISSDRLNTEAFF.

Only a few counts were recorded for this clonotype. The chain is built from TRBV4-1 and TRBJ1-5; possible D gene TRBD1, 5 bases. Germline CDR1 and CDR2: MGHRA and YSYEKL. Trimming pared 1 base from V and 2 bases from J, leaving 15 bases between. The CDR3 runs to 17 residues. This CDR3 is CASSQAPGVGGNQPQHF. The CDR3 DNA reads as TGCGCCAGCAGCCAAGCTCCGGGGGTTGGGGGCAATCAGCCCCAGCATTTT.

This clonotype was detected only a few times. J is TRBJ2-1 and V is TRBV11-2, with 13 positions matching TRBD2. V shed 7 bases, J shed 3 bases, and the junction held 6 bases outside the gene matches. Germline CDR1 SGHAT, CDR2 FQNNGV. The CDR3 is 16 amino acids. CDR3 nucleotides: TGTGCCAGCACCCAAGGGACTAGCGGGAACTACAATGAGCAGTTCTTC. It encodes CASTQGTSGNYNEQFF.

This clonotype was counted only a few times. This chain connects TRBV6-2 or TRBV6-3 to TRBJ2-7; possibly TRBD1 or TRBD2 for D (5 bases each). This CDR3 comprises 9 residues. V lost 8 bases and J lost 7, with 6 bases in between. The germline V gene has CDR1 MNHEY and CDR2 SVGEGT. CDR3 bases: TGTGCCAGCGGGGGAGAGCAGTACTTC. Amino acids: CASGGEQYF.

The genes are TRBV7-2 and TRBJ2-7; 9 bases fit TRBD1. Unmatched junction bases numbered 31, after V lost 1 base and J lost 6 bases. Germline V gene lookup returns CDR1 SGHTA and CDR2 FQGNSA. The CDR3 has 23 residues. CDR3 sequence (DNA): TGTGCCAGCAGCTTAGAAGACGATGACGACAGGGGGGTGAGAGGTCTGAGCTACTCCGAGCAGTACTTC. Translating gives CASSLEDDDDRGVRGLSYSEQYF. Variable domain in full (rest from reference TRBV7-2 and TRBJ2-7): GAGVSQSPSNKVTEKGKDVELRCDPISGHTALYWYRQSLGQGLEFLIYFQGNSAPDKSGLPSDRFSAERTGGSVSTLTIQRTQQEDSAVYLCASSLEDDDDRGVRGLSYSEQYFGPGTRLTVT.